The rows below give T cell receptor beta chains drawn from one sample of a study of blood T cell repertoires in COVID-19. The repertoire was sequenced with immunoSEQ multiplex PCR; TCRdb's copy has only in-frame clones and lacks some. Found here are about 360,000 clones, 70% to 85% of them singletons; the top ten hold about 1.2%. The sample comprised peripheral blood. Every receptor here comes from a human donor with acute or convalescent COVID-19. The donor label of this sample is uncertain. CDR3s include the opening cysteine and the closing phenylalanine or tryptophan. D genes are given only for firm matches. The size field is filled for only some rows; it gives once, few, many or a size class.

CAPPPGGPYNEQFF,TGCGCCCCTCCGCCGGGGGGACCCTACAATGAGCAGTTCTTC,TRBV5-1,TRBD2,.,TRBJ2-1,14
CASTLQGDLNTEAFF,TGTGCCAGCACCTTACAGGGGGACCTAAACACTGAAGCTTTCTTT,TRBV6-5,TRBD1,.,TRBJ1-1,15
CASSSDTRETQYF,TGCGCCAGCAGCTCAGACACCCGCGAGACCCAGTACTTC,TRBV5-1,.,.,TRBJ2-5,13
CASSSGQGAGTEAFF,TGTGCCAGTAGTTCCGGACAGGGGGCGGGGACTGAAGCTTTCTTT,TRBV19,TRBD1,.,TRBJ1-1,15
CASMLEWGRHTEAFF,TGCGCCAGCATGCTGGAGTGGGGGCGGCACACTGAAGCTTTCTTT,TRBV5-1,.,.,TRBJ1-1,15
CASSLPGLAQYNEQFF,TGCGCCAGCAGCTTACCGGGACTAGCGCAGTACAATGAGCAGTTCTTC,TRBV5-1,TRBD2,.,TRBJ2-1,16
CASSRLAGGMDTQYF,TGTGCCAGCAGCCGACTAGCGGGAGGGATGGATACGCAGTATTTT,TRBV11-2,TRBD2,.,TRBJ2-3,15
CASSIQGQSSGNTIYF,TGTGCCAGCTCAATTCAGGGGCAGAGCTCTGGAAACACCATATATTTT,TRBV18,.,.,TRBJ1-3,16
CASRQDSLGTGELFF,TGTGCCAGCAGACAGGACAGCTTAGGAACCGGGGAGCTGTTTTTT,TRBV6-6,.,.,TRBJ2-2,15
CAWSFLAGRSDTQYF,TGTGCCTGGAGTTTTTTAGCGGGGCGGTCAGATACGCAGTATTTT,TRBV30,TRBD2,.,TRBJ2-3,15
CASSSPLAGYSDTQYF,TGTGCCAGCAGCTCGCCTCTAGCGGGGTACTCTGATACGCAGTATTTT,TRBV5-4,TRBD2,.,TRBJ2-3,16
CASSAGTGGGQPQHF,TGTGCCAGCAGTGCCGGGACAGGGGGAGGTCAGCCCCAGCATTTT,TRBV2,TRBD1,.,TRBJ1-5,15
CASTPLRGGRGQPFGGYTF,TGTGCCAGCACTCCACTAAGGGGGGGGCGGGGGCAACCCTTCGGAGGCTACACCTTC,TRBV28,.,.,TRBJ1-2,19
CASSSTTGVSGNTIYF,TGCGCCAGCAGCTCCACAACAGGGGTCTCTGGAAACACCATATATTTT,TRBV5-1,TRBD1,.,TRBJ1-3,16
CASRLTGTRVRGEQFF,TGTGCCAGCAGGCTAACCGGGACAAGAGTTAGGGGTGAGCAGTTCTTC,TRBV28,.,.,TRBJ2-1,16
CASSPGQGRGQPQHF,TGTGCCAGCTCACCAGGACAGGGGAGAGGTCAGCCCCAGCATTTT,TRBV18,TRBD1,.,TRBJ1-5,15
CASSYSNGGGNSPLHF,TGTGCCAGCAGTTACTCAAACGGCGGAGGCAATTCACCCCTCCACTTT,TRBV6-5,.,.,TRBJ1-6,16
CASSLSGTGTRAYEQYF,TGTGCCAGCAGCTTATCCGGGACAGGGACTAGGGCCTACGAGCAGTACTTC,TRBV11-2,.,.,TRBJ2-7,17
CASRAGGSTEAFF,TGTGCCAGCAGAGCAGGGGGGAGCACTGAAGCTTTCTTT,TRBV28,TRBD1,.,TRBJ1-1,13
CASSYGREPYGYTF,TGTGCCAGCAGTTATGGACGGGAACCTTATGGCTACACCTTC,TRBV6-5,.,.,TRBJ1-2,14
CASSELRGAGEKLFF,TGTGCCAGCAGTGAACTGCGGGGGGCCGGGGAAAAACTGTTTTTT,TRBV6-1,.,many,TRBJ1-4,15
CASSSSNGGRVGELFF,TGTGCCAGCAGCTCATCTAACGGGGGGAGAGTCGGGGAGCTGTTTTTT,TRBV7-9,TRBD2,.,TRBJ2-2,16
CSVEEKTQETQYF,TGCAGCGTTGAGGAGAAGACCCAAGAGACCCAGTACTTC,TRBV29-1,.,few,TRBJ2-5,13
CASVDTKKPRGHGYTF,TGTGCCAGTGTGGACACTAAAAAACCAAGGGGGCATGGCTACACCTTC,TRBV7-9,TRBD1,.,TRBJ1-2,16
CASRPTGRGGYTF,TGTGCCAGCAGACCCACAGGGAGGGGTGGCTACACCTTC,TRBV28,.,.,TRBJ1-2,13
CASSLTGSSGNTIYF,TGTGCCAGCAGTCTGACGGGGAGCTCTGGAAACACCATATATTTT,TRBV14,.,.,TRBJ1-3,15
CATASGSSYNEQFF,TGTGCCACAGCGTCTGGGAGCTCCTACAATGAGCAGTTCTTC,TRBV2,.,.,TRBJ2-1,14
CASSLWPAYNEQFF,TGCGCCAGCAGCTTGTGGCCCGCATACAATGAGCAGTTCTTC,TRBV5-1,.,.,TRBJ2-1,14
CASSARTSGMDTQYF,TGTGCCAGCAGCGCGCGGACTAGCGGGATGGATACGCAGTATTTT,TRBV7-8,TRBD2,.,TRBJ2-3,15
CASSSSGLGIDF,TGTGCCAGCAGCTCCTCGGGACTAGGAATCGACTTC,TRBV11-2,TRBD2,.,TRBJ2-5,12
CASSDQQGANYGYTF,TGTGCCAGCAGCGATCAACAGGGAGCTAACTATGGCTACACCTTC,TRBV6-5,.,.,TRBJ1-2,15
CAWSPGQGAVDTQYF,TGTGCCTGGAGCCCCGGACAGGGGGCAGTAGATACGCAGTATTTT,TRBV30,TRBD1,.,TRBJ2-3,15
CASSQGGLAGGTEFF,TGTGCCAGCAGCCAAGGGGGACTAGCGGGAGGTACGGAGTTCTTC,TRBV3-1/TRBV3-2,TRBD2,.,TRBJ2-1,15
CASSILAGSTDTQYF,TGTGCCAGCAGTATACTAGCGGGAAGCACAGATACGCAGTATTTT,TRBV6-5,TRBD2,.,TRBJ2-3,15
CASSLSRGPYGYTF,TGTGCCAGCAGCCTCTCCAGGGGGCCCTATGGCTACACCTTC,TRBV7-9,TRBD1,.,TRBJ1-2,14
CASSETGITEAFF,TGTGCCAGCAGTGAGACAGGGATCACTGAAGCTTTCTTT,TRBV6-1,TRBD1,.,TRBJ1-1,13
CASSTPPKPYNEQFF,TGTGCCAGTAGTACTCCTCCAAAGCCTTACAATGAGCAGTTCTTC,TRBV19,.,.,TRBJ2-1,15
CASGTGGTYEQYF,TGCGCCAGCGGCACAGGGGGGACCTACGAGCAGTACTTC,TRBV5-1,TRBD1,once,TRBJ2-7,13
CASSLWLAGSTGELFF,TGTGCCAGCAGCTTATGGCTAGCGGGAAGCACCGGGGAGCTGTTTTTT,TRBV7-2,TRBD2,.,TRBJ2-2,16
CASSMSGRGDEKLFF,TGTGCCAGCAGCATGTCAGGGCGGGGTGACGAAAAACTGTTTTTT,TRBV7-8,.,.,TRBJ1-4,15
CASSQDLEGKAEAFF,TGTGCCAGCAGCCAAGATCTGGAGGGAAAGGCTGAAGCTTTCTTT,TRBV4-2,.,.,TRBJ1-1,15
CASSARTAGAIYF,TGTGCCAGCAGCGCCCGGACAGCGGGGGCCATATATTTT,TRBV11-2,.,few,TRBJ1-3,13
CASRRGSSNQPQHF,TGTGCCAGCAGAAGGGGTAGCAGCAATCAGCCCCAGCATTTT,TRBV5-6,.,.,TRBJ1-5,14
CASSWSGSTDTQYF,TGTGCCAGCAGTTGGTCGGGGAGCACAGATACGCAGTATTTT,TRBV6-5,.,.,TRBJ2-3,14
CASSPKTTTNTGELFF,TGCGCCAGCAGCCCCAAGACTACGACGAACACCGGGGAGCTGTTTTTT,TRBV5-1,.,.,TRBJ2-2,16
CASRLSRGTGAGELFF,TGTGCCAGCAGACTTAGCAGGGGGACAGGGGCCGGGGAGCTGTTTTTT,TRBV28,TRBD1,.,TRBJ2-2,16
CASSPWTSSYTDTQYF,TGTGCCAGCAGCCCATGGACTAGCAGCTACACAGATACGCAGTATTTT,TRBV3-1/TRBV3-2,TRBD2,.,TRBJ2-3,16
CASGDTRGYNEQFF,TGTGCCAGCGGCGATACCAGGGGATACAATGAGCAGTTCTTC,TRBV6-7,.,.,TRBJ2-1,14
CASSHPTDTQYF,TGCGCCAGCAGCCACCCAACAGATACGCAGTATTTT,TRBV4-1,.,.,TRBJ2-3,12
CASSNTPGQMNTEAFF,TGTGCCAGTAGTAATACACCGGGACAGATGAACACTGAAGCTTTCTTT,TRBV19,TRBD1,.,TRBJ1-1,16
CASGGESRYEQYF,TGTGCCAGCGGGGGGGAGAGCCGCTACGAGCAGTACTTC,TRBV2,TRBD2,.,TRBJ2-7,13
CASSRGTAATNEKLFF,TGTGCCAGCAGCAGAGGGACAGCTGCAACTAATGAAAAACTGTTTTTT,TRBV21-1,.,.,TRBJ1-4,16
CASSLGRGGGEQFF,TGTGCCAGCAGCTTAGGGCGCGGTGGGGGGGAGCAGTTCTTC,TRBV7-2,.,.,TRBJ2-1,14
CASSLSSGPYNEQFF,TGTGCCAGCAGTTTATCTAGCGGCCCTTACAATGAGCAGTTCTTC,TRBV27,.,.,TRBJ2-1,15
CASRPGGDGEKLFF,TGCGCCAGCAGACCGGGCGGGGATGGTGAAAAACTGTTTTTT,TRBV5-1,.,.,TRBJ1-4,14
CASSQEGGTRGYEQYF,TGTGCCAGCAGCCAAGAGGGGGGGACTAGAGGATACGAGCAGTACTTC,TRBV4-2,TRBD2,.,TRBJ2-7,16
CASSDVLGEGNQPQHF,TGTGCCAGCAGTGATGTTCTAGGGGAGGGCAATCAGCCCCAGCATTTT,TRBV6-1,.,.,TRBJ1-5,16
CASSLEGGAGNTIYF,TGTGCCAGCAGCTTGGAAGGGGGTGCTGGAAACACCATATATTTT,TRBV5-5,.,once,TRBJ1-3,15
CASRRQGYNTEAFF,TGTGCCAGCAGAAGACAGGGATATAACACTGAAGCTTTCTTT,TRBV6-5,TRBD1,few,TRBJ1-1,14